The rows below give T cell receptor beta chains drawn from one sample of a study of CD8 T cells in Susac syndrome. TCRdb itself ran the immunoSEQ multiplex PCR reads through MiXCR, one entry per CDR3 protein. Of around 180,000 distinct CDR3 sequences in the sample, 90% to 95% are singletons; the top ten hold 0.12%. Source material: CD4+ T cells from PBMCs. All receptors derive from a human donor with Susac syndrome. Both conserved end residues are part of each CDR3. Fields, in order: clone size, CDR3 length, D gene, V gene, J gene, CDR3 DNA, CDR3 protein. A D gene is named only where the DNA matches it firmly. Size tells how often a clone was seen (once, few, many) or the class of an expanded clone, and some rows leave it out.

NA,15,NA,TRBV6-5,TRBJ1-1,TGTGCCAGCAGCCCCGAGGGGGGAGGAGACCCTGAAGCTTTCTTT,CASSPEGGGDPEAFF
NA,15,TRBD1,TRBV20-1,TRBJ2-1,TGCAGTGCTAGGCCTAGCCAGGGGGTGTACAATGAGCAGTTCTTC,CSARPSQGVYNEQFF
NA,14,NA,TRBV5-4,TRBJ2-7,TGTGCCAGCAGCCGCCTAGGGCAGAGCTACGAGCAGTACTTC,CASSRLGQSYEQYF
NA,12,NA,TRBV12-3/TRBV12-4,TRBJ1-2,TGTGCCAGCAGTTCCGAGGGCCGGCCCCACACCTTC,CASSSEGRPHTF
NA,16,NA,TRBV7-9,TRBJ1-4,TGTGCCAGCAGCTTAGGACAGACGGATCTAAATGAAAAACTGTTTTTT,CASSLGQTDLNEKLFF
once,17,TRBD2,TRBV6-1,TRBJ2-5,TGTGCCAGCACCCCGAGAGTTTTGCGGGGGGCCGGAGAGACCCAGTACTTC,CASTPRVLRGAGETQYF
NA,15,TRBD2,TRBV20-1,TRBJ2-5,TGCAGTGCTAGTTCCGGGACTAGCGGACAAGAGACCCAGTACTTC,CSASSGTSGQETQYF
NA,14,TRBD2,TRBV12-3/TRBV12-4,TRBJ2-1,TGTGCCAGCAGTTCCGGGACTAGAGACAATGAGCAGTTCTTC,CASSSGTRDNEQFF
NA,16,NA,TRBV21-1,TRBJ2-2,TGTGCCAGCAGACCGACCCATATTGGGTACACCGGGGAGCTGTTTTTT,CASRPTHIGYTGELFF
NA,15,NA,TRBV11-2,TRBJ2-2,TGTGCCAGCAGCTTAGTGGAGGCAAACACCGGGGAGCTGTTTTTT,CASSLVEANTGELFF
NA,14,NA,TRBV6-5,TRBJ1-1,TGTGCCAGCAGTTACGGGGGTACGGACACTGAAGCTTTCTTT,CASSYGGTDTEAFF
NA,15,TRBD2,TRBV11-2,TRBJ2-3,TGTGCCAGCAGCCCCCGACTAGCGTACACAGATACGCAGTATTTT,CASSPRLAYTDTQYF
NA,12,NA,TRBV30,TRBJ2-3,TGTGCCTGGAGCCCCGGGACAGATACGCAGTATTTT,CAWSPGTDTQYF
NA,11,NA,TRBV20-1,TRBJ2-5,TGCAGTGCTCAGTACCAAGAGACCCAGTACTTC,CSAQYQETQYF